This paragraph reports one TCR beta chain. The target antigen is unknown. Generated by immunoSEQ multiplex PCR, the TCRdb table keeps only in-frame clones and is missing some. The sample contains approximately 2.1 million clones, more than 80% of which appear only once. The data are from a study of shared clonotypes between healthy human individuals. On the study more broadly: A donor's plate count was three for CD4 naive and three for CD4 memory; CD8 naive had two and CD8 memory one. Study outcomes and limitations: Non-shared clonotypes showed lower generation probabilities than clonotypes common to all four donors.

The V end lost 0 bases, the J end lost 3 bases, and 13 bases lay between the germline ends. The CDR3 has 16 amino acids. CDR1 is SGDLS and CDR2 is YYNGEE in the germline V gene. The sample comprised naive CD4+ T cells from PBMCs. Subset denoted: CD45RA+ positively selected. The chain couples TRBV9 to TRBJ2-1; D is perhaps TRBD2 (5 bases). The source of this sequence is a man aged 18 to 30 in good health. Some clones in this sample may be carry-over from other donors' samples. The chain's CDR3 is CASSVGTSEVYNEQFF. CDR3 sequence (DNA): TGTGCCAGCAGCGTAGGAACTAGTGAGGTCTACAATGAGCAGTTCTTC.